This passage covers 25 T cell receptor beta chains from one sample sequenced in a study of response to subunit inactivated influenza vaccine. TCRdb called the RT-PCR reads again in MiXCR, with one record for every CDR3 protein. The table records roughly 650,000 distinct CDR3 sequences, less than 15% of them present only once. Sequencing used PBMCs from blood, obtained approximately 15 days before vaccination. The receptors were gathered from a man aged 50 to 60 who received an inactivated influenza vaccine.

V and J are TRBV5-1 and TRBJ1-1; D unclear. V was shortened by 0 bases and J by 6 bases, with 15 bases between the two germline ends. The germline gives CDR1 SGHRS, CDR2 YFSETQ. The CDR3 sequence is 15 residues long. CDR3 sequence reads: CASSLEYLGSPEAFF. In nucleotides, the CDR3 is TGCGCCAGCAGCTTGGAGTATCTGGGCTCCCCTGAAGCTTTCTTT.

The table lists this clonotype with a few counts. V is TRBV14 and J is TRBJ1-4; D gene uncertain. From germline, CDR1 is SGHDN and CDR2 FVKESK. V was cut by 4 bases and J by 7 bases, with 16 bases left in between. The CDR3 totals 15 residues. In nucleotides, the CDR3 is TGTGCCAGCAGCCCCTTCGGGTTGGCGGGTGAAAAACTGTTTTTT. Translation gives CASSPFGLAGEKLFF.

In this sample, this clonotype turned up a few times. The chain combines TRBV24-1 with TRBJ2-3; 11 bases are shared with TRBD2. The germline gives CDR1 KGHDR, CDR2 SFDVKD. V lost 4 bases, J lost 4 bases, and 12 bases stayed unmatched. There are 18 residues in the CDR3. CDR3 DNA sequence: TGTGCCACCAGTGACCCCACTATAGCGGGGGGGGGGCCAGATACGCAGTATTTT. This codes for CATSDPTIAGGGPDTQYF.

The chain carries TRBV6-2 or TRBV6-3 and TRBJ1-3, with D possibly being TRBD1 (5 bases). From germline, CDR1 is MNHEY and CDR2 SVGEGT. This CDR3 region has 17 residues. V lost 2 bases, J lost 0 bases, and 14 bases lay in between. The CDR3 bases are TGTGCCAGCAGTTACGACGGGGACGGATCCTCTGGAAACACCATATATTTT. Its translation: CASSYDGDGSSGNTIYF.

This chain links TRBV28 with TRBJ2-1; the D is unclear. Germline V CDR1 and CDR2: MDHEN, SYDVKM. This CDR3 is 13 amino acids long. Trimming took off 7 bases at V and 1 base at J, with 8 bases between the two ends. The CDR3 nucleotides read TGTGCCAGCATGGCGTTATCCTACAATGAGCAGTTCTTC. This encodes CASMALSYNEQFF.

The rearrangement joins TRBV29-1 to TRBJ2-3, with 9 positions matching TRBD1. After removal of 6 bases from V and 4 bases from J, the junction contained 8 bases not matched to a gene. This CDR3 spans 14 amino acids. Germline loops: CDR1 SQVTM, CDR2 ANQGSEA. The DNA of the CDR3 is TGCAGCGTGGGACCCGGGACAGGGTCAGATACGCAGTATTTT. It translates to CSVGPGTGSDTQYF.

This clonotype was counted many times. This chain joins TRBV7-2 and TRBJ2-7; D is possibly TRBD1 (6 bases). Trimming removed 5 bases at V and 4 bases at J, with 12 bases between. The CDR3 contains 13 residues. The V gene's germline CDR1 is SGHTA and CDR2 FQGNSA. CDR3 loop: CASSARDIYEQYF. The CDR3 DNA reads as TGTGCCAGCAGCGCAAGGGACATATACGAGCAGTACTTC.

The CDR3 DNA sequence: TGCAGTGCTAGGGGCGGGGGTCTTCCGGGCACAGATACGCAGTATTTT. Translating gives CSARGGGLPGTDTQYF. J is TRBJ2-3 and V is TRBV20-1; 7 bases are shared with TRBD2. Germline assignment: CDR1 DFQATT and CDR2 SNEGSKA (reference sequence). This CDR3 is 16 amino acids long. Losses at the gene ends were 3 bases for V and 1 base for J; bases not matched to a gene: 10.

This clonotype was detected only a few times. This chain uses TRBV19 with TRBJ2-6; no clear D. CDR3 size: 16 residues. Germline V lookup: CDR1 LNHDA, CDR2 SQIVND (reference sequence). V dropped 7 bases and J dropped 0 bases, with 13 bases sitting between them. The CDR3 reads CASMEGKGSGANVLTF. The CDR3 DNA sequence: TGTGCCAGTATGGAAGGGAAGGGCTCTGGGGCCAACGTCCTGACTTTC.

The CDR3: CASSPSGRGYTF. The CDR3 nucleotides are TGTGCCAGCAGCCCTTCTGGGCGGGGCTACACCTTC. The chain links TRBV3-1 to TRBJ1-2; no reliable D call. This CDR3 contains 12 residues. The V end was cut by 4 bases, the J end by 8 bases, with 11 bases between. From germline, CDR1 is LGHDT and CDR2 YNNKEL (reference sequence). Full variable domain (rest looked up from reference TRBV3-1 and TRBJ1-2): DTAVSQTPKYLVTQMGNDKSIKCEQNLGHDTMYWYKQDSKKFLKIMFSYNNKELIINETVPNRFSPKSPDKAHLNLHINSLELGDSAVYFCASSPSGRGYTFGSGTRLTVV.

J is TRBJ2-7 and V is TRBV5-1; 7 bases match TRBD2. J gave up 3 bases and V 4 bases, and 7 bases lay outside the gene matches. The CDR3 extends over 14 amino acids. Germline V lookup: CDR1 SGHRS, CDR2 YFSETQ. CDR3 residues: CASSPGTTNYEQYF. CDR3 DNA: TGCGCCAGCAGCCCCGGGACTACCAACTACGAGCAGTACTTC.

This clonotype showed up just a few times. This chain links TRBV6-1 with TRBJ1-5, with D perhaps TRBD1 (5 bases). Trimming stripped 5 bases from V and 9 bases from J, with 23 bases between. Germline V gene lookup returns CDR1 MNHNS and CDR2 SASEGT. The CDR3 spans 16 residues. The CDR3 bases are TGTGCCAGCAGTCCGCCAGGGCCCGCGGGTCCTCCGCCCCAGCATTTT. Encoded protein: CASSPPGPAGPPPQHF.

This clonotype occurred a few times. The chain employs TRBV4-1 and TRBJ2-2; 9 nucleotides align to TRBD1. The J segment lost 7 bases and the V segment lost 4 bases, leaving 4 bases of the junction unmatched. The CDR3 extends over 14 amino acids. The germline V gene has CDR1 MGHRA and CDR2 YSYEKL. CDR3 nucleotide sequence: TGCGCCAGCAGCCGGGGACAGGGAGTCGGGGAGCTGTTTTTT. The encoded protein is CASSRGQGVGELFF.

Many counts were recorded for this clonotype. The CDR3 coding sequence is TGTGCCAGCAGCCAACCTCTAGCGGGCTCACCCCTCCACTTT. Its protein is CASSQPLAGSPLHF. The chain combines TRBV4-2 with TRBJ1-6; D uncertain. V was cut by 2 bases and J by 10 bases, with 12 bases left in between. This CDR3 region has 14 residues. Germline loops: CDR1 LGHNA, CDR2 YNFKEQ.

This clonotype appeared a few times. The rearrangement uses TRBV11-2 and TRBJ2-3; perhaps D is TRBD1 or TRBD2 (5 bases each). The germline V gene encodes CDR1 SGHAT and CDR2 FQNNGV. Trimming left V 4 bases short and J 0 bases short, with 17 bases between. The CDR3 consists of 17 residues. The CDR3 DNA reads TGTGCCAGCAGCTCACGCTTGGGGGTTCACAGCACAGATACGCAGTATTTT. Protein: CASSSRLGVHSTDTQYF.

The table lists this clonotype with many counts. V is TRBV5-1 and J is TRBJ2-1; 15 nucleotides line up with TRBD2. This CDR3 has 17 amino acids. The germline V gene encodes CDR1 SGHRS and CDR2 YFSETQ. After removal of 4 bases from V and 8 bases from J, the junction contained 10 bases not matched to a gene. CDR3 nucleotides: TGCGCCAGCAGCCTAACGGGACTAGCGGGGGGCCGGGATGAGCAGTTCTTC. Translated, it gives CASSLTGLAGGRDEQFF.

The chain combines TRBV5-1 with TRBJ2-1; 9 positions agree with TRBD2. The CDR3 consists of 17 residues. Per the germline V gene, CDR1 is SGHRS and CDR2 is YFSETQ. The V and J ends lost 0 bases and 1 base, in that order; junction bases with no gene match: 5. CDR3 sequence: CASSLAGLAGSYNEQFF. The CDR3 nucleotides are TGCGCCAGCAGCTTGGCCGGGCTAGCGGGATCCTACAATGAGCAGTTCTTC. Filled out from reference TRBV5-1 and TRBJ2-1, the complete variable domain reads KAGVTQTPRYLIKTRGQQVTLSCSPISGHRSVSWYQQTPGQGLQFLFEYFSETQRNKGNFPGRFSGRQFSNSRSEMNVSTLELGDSALYLCASSLAGLAGSYNEQFFGPGTRLTVL.

The V gene is TRBV20-1, the J gene TRBJ2-5; 8 bases fit TRBD2. Germline assignment: CDR1 DFQATT and CDR2 SNEGSKA (reference sequence). The CDR3 length is 15 residues. V trimming: 2 bases; J trimming: 2 bases; junction bases outside the gene matches: 7. This CDR3 is CSARPTSAQQETQYF. DNA for the CDR3: TGCAGTGCTAGACCGACTAGCGCCCAACAAGAGACCCAGTACTTC.

The V and J genes are TRBV24-1 and TRBJ1-1; weak D call: TRBD1 (5 bases). Germline V lookup: CDR1 KGHDR, CDR2 SFDVKD. Trimming pared 5 bases from V and 3 bases from J, leaving 9 bases between. The CDR3 is 13 residues long. The CDR3 protein is CATSGTGYTEAFF. CDR3 DNA sequence: TGTGCCACCAGTGGAACAGGATACACTGAAGCTTTCTTT.

This clonotype was seen repeatedly, ten times or more. The chain carries TRBV12-3 or TRBV12-4 and TRBJ2-1; 7 bases fit TRBD1. J lost 10 bases, V lost 0 bases, and 3 bases had no gene match. The CDR3 totals 13 residues. In nucleotides, the CDR3 is TGTGCCAGCAGTTTAGCGATGGACAGGGAGCAGTTCTTC. It codes for CASSLAMDREQFF.

This clonotype was seen a few times. V usage is TRBV6-2 or TRBV6-3 and J usage is TRBJ1-5; maybe TRBD1 (6 bases). Trimming removed 2 bases from V and 0 bases from J, with 8 bases in between. Germline V lookup: CDR1 MNHEY, CDR2 SVGEGT. The CDR3 length is 15 residues. DNA of the CDR3: TGTGCCAGCAGTTACAAGGGGGATAGCAATCAGCCCCAGCATTTT. Translated: CASSYKGDSNQPQHF.

V usage is TRBV3-1 and J usage is TRBJ1-2; no clear D gene. V shed 0 bases and J shed 8 bases, with 10 bases lying between them. CDR3 length equals 13 residues. Germline V CDR1 and CDR2: LGHDT, YNNKEL (reference sequence). DNA of the CDR3: TGTGCCAGCAGCCAAGATGCCTCGACGGGCTACACCTTC. Translated, it gives CASSQDASTGYTF.

In its sample, this clonotype was seen a few times. This chain connects TRBV6-2 or TRBV6-3 to TRBJ2-7; D is undetermined. The CDR3 has 17 residues. Trimming took 2 bases from V and 2 from J, leaving 19 bases between them. Germline CDR1 is MNHEY and CDR2 is SVGEGT. CDR3 amino acids: CASSYPPLGTAAYEQYF. CDR3 bases: TGTGCCAGCAGTTACCCCCCGTTGGGCACGGCCGCCTACGAGCAGTACTTC.

This clonotype was seen a few times. J is TRBJ2-1 and V is TRBV30; D is unresolved. This CDR3 is built from 16 residues. CDR1 is GTSNPN, CDR2 SVGIG, per germline (reference sequence). Trimming pared 1 base from V and 0 bases from J, leaving 13 bases between. CDR3 sequence: CAWSGNQMSSYNEQFF. The CDR3 region has the DNA TGTGCCTGGAGTGGTAACCAGATGAGCTCCTACAATGAGCAGTTCTTC. The complete variable domain, with remaining parts taken from reference TRBV30 and TRBJ2-1, reads SQTIHQWPATLVQPVGSPLSLECTVEGTSNPNLYWYRQAAGRGLQLLFYSVGIGQISSEVPQNLSASRPQDRQFILSSKKLLLSDSGFYLCAWSGNQMSSYNEQFFGPGTRLTVL.

This sequence joins TRBV7-7 and TRBJ2-1, with TRBD2 matching over 7 bases. The CDR3 length is 16 residues. The J segment lost 5 bases and the V segment lost 5 bases, leaving 12 bases of the junction unmatched. Germline V CDR1 and CDR2: SSHAT, FNYEAQ (reference sequence). The CDR3 DNA reads TGTGCCAGCAGCCGCGGTGGTGGGAGGGCGAACAATGAGCAGTTCTTC. It codes for CASSRGGGRANNEQFF.